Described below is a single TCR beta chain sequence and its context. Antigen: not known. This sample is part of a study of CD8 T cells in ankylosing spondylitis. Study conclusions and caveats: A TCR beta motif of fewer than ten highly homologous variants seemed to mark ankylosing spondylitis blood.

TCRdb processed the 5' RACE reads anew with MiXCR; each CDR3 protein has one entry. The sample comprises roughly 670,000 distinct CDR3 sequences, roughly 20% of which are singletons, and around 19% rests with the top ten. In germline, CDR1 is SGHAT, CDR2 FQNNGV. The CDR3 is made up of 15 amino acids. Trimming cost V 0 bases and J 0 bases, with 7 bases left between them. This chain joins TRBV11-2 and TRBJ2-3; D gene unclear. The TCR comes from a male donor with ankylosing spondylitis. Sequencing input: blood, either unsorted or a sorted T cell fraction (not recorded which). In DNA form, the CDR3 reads TGTGCCAGCAGCTTAGAGGCTACTAGCACAGATACGCAGTATTTT. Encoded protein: CASSLEATSTDTQYF.